One sample yielded the 4 T cell receptor beta chains listed below, sequenced in a study of regulatory T cells in long-lasting Graves disease (dated by TCRdb to 2020 to 2023). The sample's time point label, decoded: persistent/refractory GD, antithyroid drugs over 5 years with positive TRAb. RNA was extracted from PBMCs in TRIzol for both TCR sequencing and RNA sequencing. Libraries were prepared through multiplex PCR. Sequencing used an Illumina HiSeq 4000. To build TCR beta libraries, CDR3 regions were amplified by Arm-PCR using iRepertoire HTBI primers. TCRdb ran its own pipeline on the public reads, namely fastp trimming at Q25 and MiXCR clone calling, and kept in-frame beta chains. A single entry per CDR3 protein holds the most common genes and DNA from its merged rows. The sample has about 430,000 distinct CDR3 sequences on record, 21% of them singletons. The ten largest account for approximately 14% of the sample.

Sequencing used peripheral blood mononuclear cells (PBMCs), obtained when the disease was refractory, from a patient treated with antithyroid drugs. All receptors derive from a female donor with Graves disease.

This clonotype was observed at least ten times. J is TRBJ1-1 and V is TRBV12-3 or TRBV12-4, with D unresolved. The germline V and J ends were trimmed by 8 bases and 0 bases, with 10 bases remaining between them. CDR3 size: 13 residues. The CDR3 nucleotides are TGTGCCAGCCAGGCAGATTTGAACACTGAAGCTTTCTTT. Its translation is CASQADLNTEAFF.

This clonotype was counted ten times or more. The chain links TRBV27 to TRBJ1-2, with D unresolved. V shed 10 bases and J shed 0 bases, with 9 bases lying between them. The CDR3 length is 12 residues. The germline CDR1 and CDR2 sequences are MNHEY and SMNVEV (reference sequence). The CDR3 DNA sequence: TGTGCCAAGGTGGAAGCTAACTATGGCTACACCTTC. Its protein is CAKVEANYGYTF.

This clonotype appeared many times. V and J are TRBV24-1 and TRBJ1-1, with 7 positions matching TRBD1. Germline V lookup: CDR1 KGHDR, CDR2 SFDVKD. The V and J ends lost 3 bases and 1 base, in that order; junction bases with no gene match: 1. There are 14 residues in the CDR3. The CDR3 spells CATSDHRGNTEAFF. The CDR3, as DNA: TGTGCCACCAGTGATCACAGGGGGAACACTGAAGCTTTCTTT.

The chain couples TRBV7-2 to TRBJ2-7; 11 bases match TRBD1. The V gene's germline CDR1 is SGHTA and CDR2 FQGNSA. CDR3 size: 16 residues. The trim removed 0 bases at V and 2 bases at J, leaving 3 bases unmatched. CDR3 sequence: CASSLAAGQGAYEQYF. The DNA of the CDR3 is TGTGCCAGCAGCTTAGCGGCGGGACAGGGGGCCTACGAGCAGTACTTC.